This T cell receptor beta chain came from a study of T-cell reconstitution after alpha-beta-depleted transplantation in children (dated by TCRdb to about 2016). Background for the entire study: The study quantitatively tracked T-cell immune reconstitution after TCRalphabeta/CD19-depleted allogeneic hematopoietic cell transplantation in children using TCR repertoire profiling.

The protocol used for the library was PCR. Sequencing instrument: Illumina HiSeq 2500. To normalize quantification of the TCRbeta repertoire, the TCR libraries were built with molecular barcoding that relied on unique molecular identifiers. TCRdb took the public reads, trimmed them with fastp at Q25, ran MiXCR for clone calling and kept in-frame beta chains. For every CDR3 protein sequence, its rows merge into one entry that carries the most common genes and DNA. In this sample the table shows nearly 550,000 distinct CDR3 sequences, approximately 20% of which occur a single time. The top ten constitute approximately 3% of the sample. Concerning this clonotype: Its antigen is currently not known. No base quality values were provided; no much bigger clone lies one nucleotide off.

Germline trimming amounts to 6 bases on V and 3 bases on J, with 6 as the count of junction bases outside the gene matches. The germline V gene supplies CDR1 MNHNS and CDR2 SASEGT. From its cysteine to its phenylalanine, the CDR3 spans 14 amino acids. Left in the record is the CDR3 DNA by itself, 42 bases read in frame from the first base. The clonotype originates from a human donor who donated a stem cell graft to a child with acute lymphoblastic leukemia. The V gene is TRBV6-1 and the J gene is TRBJ2-3; the central 7 bases match TRBD2. The sequences come from PBMCs from the stem cell graft donor, collected from the stem cell graft. The bases are TGTGCCAGCAGGCGGGGGAGGTGGACAGATACGCAGTATTTT. Its protein reads: CASRRGRWTDTQYF.